The clone carrying this T cell receptor beta chain was counted many times. Its antigen is as yet unknown. TCRdb re-called the reads with MiXCR, one entry per CDR3 protein. The table has under 800,000 distinct CDR3 sequences, around 24% seen once. These data belong to a study of T cell repertoires in cytomegalovirus infection. Across the study: Public TCR beta signatures marked donors with CMV infection and the matching HLA.

Notes on the study in general: Dominant in the ex vivo response were TCR beta clonotypes restricted by HLA-C and specific for CMV. Carriage of CMV together with the relevant HLA was identifiable through cumulative public TCR beta family frequency.

Trimming took off 3 bases at V and 0 bases at J, with 10 bases between the two ends. CDR3 size: 15 residues. This receptor was identified in a human donor in good health (CMV status not recorded). Some clones in this sample may be carry-over from other donors' samples. The chain employs TRBV12-3 or TRBV12-4 and TRBJ2-3, with TRBD2 as a possible D gene (5 bases). The specimen sequenced was CD8+ T cells from PBMCs. The CDR3 loop reads CASSFRGTSTDTQYF. The CDR3 DNA sequence: TGTGCCAGCAGTTTCCGGGGAACTAGCACAGATACGCAGTATTTT.